This entry is about one T cell receptor (beta chain). This specimen comes from a study of blood T cell repertoires in COVID-19. Across the whole study: The analysed material was cDNA or gDNA that came from T cells, B-cell-depleted T cells, or PBMCs.

Assay: immunoSEQ multiplex PCR; the TCRdb copy retains only in-frame clones and omits some. The table includes 220,000 or so clones, around 87% detected once. V was shortened by 2 bases and J by 2 bases, with 10 bases between the two germline ends. From germline, CDR1 is SEHNR and CDR2 FQNEAQ (reference sequence). The CDR3 spans 15 residues. The TCR was taken from a woman aged 50 to 60 with COVID-19, enrolled during active disease. The sequenced sample consisted of peripheral blood. The genes are TRBV7-9 and TRBJ1-3; no firm D call. CDR3 protein: CASSLSGGTGNTIYF. The CDR3 DNA follows: TGTGCCAGCAGCTTATCGGGAGGTACTGGAAACACCATATATTTT.